This T cell receptor beta chain was identified in a study of cytomegalovirus exposure and HLA in healthy donors (TCRdb year 2017). Regarding the study in general: According to an earlier analysis of 587 of the donors, 150 million to 200 million T cells yielded roughly 100 million unique TCR beta sequences and roughly 280 Gb of sequence data. HLA typing covered class I and class II loci at four-digit resolution. The study aimed to test whether cataloging public T cell receptors could reveal signatures of past pathogen exposure. Among about 370 genotyped donors of the cohort, an average of roughly 230,000 unique TCR beta nucleotide sequences was sequenced per donor, of which roughly 17% were non-productive. Besides the first cohort of 550 to 750 subjects, a separate validation cohort made up of 95 to 150 different subjects was used. Roughly 5 DR-DQ haplotypes were handled as single units for association and clustering, since linkage in the cohort was strong. To predict cytomegalovirus infection status, the study combined high-throughput TCR immunosequencing, statistical association of individual TCRs with disease status, and machine learning. Of the 398 genotyped donors, 81% fell in the genetic ancestry cluster associated with self-reported Caucasian donors. In a later analysis, previously published TCR beta repertoires from about 640 donors were re-analyzed and high-resolution HLA genotyping was added so that TCR occurrence patterns could be studied. A later genetic analysis used genome-wide SNP genotypes for about three fifths of the 666 donors, treating that subset as a discovery cohort. In an earlier analysis of around 540 of the donors, high-throughput TCR beta sequencing was used to judge whether each TCR beta V gene segment behaved as functional or pseudogenic. Donor age, sex, ethnicity and CMV serostatus were collected together with the repertoire data. The study used immunosequencing to profile the T cell repertoires of about 670 subjects and linked those repertoires to cytomegalovirus serostatus. The number of donors typed differed by locus, with roughly 629-640 for A, B, C, DRB1 and DQB1, approximately 500 for DQA1, 606 for DPA1, and some 440 for DPB1. Rather than using new phenotypic data, the later analysis identified candidate immune exposures from TCR beta sequences and from how often those sequences occurred across donors. All discovery cohort repertoires had been generated using a single sequencing platform. Approximately 300 gigabases of sequencing data and about 92 million unique TCR sequences made up an early release that covered several hundred HLA-typed donors. Overall study results and their limits: In vitro tests confirmed that three of the cytomegalovirus-associated TCR beta chains recognize cytomegalovirus antigens. In this cohort, only TCR beta chains were sequenced, and detectable features were limited by the absence of alpha or paired-chain data. In the study, around 150 TCR beta chains were listed as associated with cytomegalovirus. A later analysis associated about 18,000 TCR beta sequences with specific HLA alleles at a false discovery rate of 0.05. According to a later analysis, TCR association rates differed among HLA loci, with DRB1 alleles showing the most associated TCRs and HLA-C alleles showing the fewest. Presence/absence analyses assumed roughly uniform sequencing depth across donors, an assumption that may not hold. A cluster of highly shared sequence variants was judged likely to represent a technical artifact of the sequencing pipeline. According to a later genetic analysis, donors in an Asian-associated ancestry cluster had fewer N-insertions in productive TCRs than the roughly 700-donor mean. CMV serostatus was the only immune exposure information available for the cohort. According to a later analysis, most CMV-associated TCR beta chains appeared to be HLA-restricted, and the HLA associations seemed to be driven largely by CMV exposure. An association between a missense DCLRE1C variant and V-gene and J-gene trimming of TCR beta chains was found in a later genetic analysis and replicated in an independent cohort. Compared with equally common non-associated chains, HLA-associated TCR beta chains in a later analysis were more clonally expanded and had lower generation probabilities. Because some donors lacked HLA typing at each locus, the association tests relied only on the typed subset. Linkage disequilibrium might explain the correlated functional status among segregating V segments, but an unknown experimental factor could not be excluded. Several of the top co-occurrence clusters appeared to be linked to parvovirus B19, influenza, CMV and Epstein-Barr virus, according to a later analysis. The authors suggested that the approach could potentially be generalized to other disease states and immunological phenotypes. Cytomegalovirus status was reported to be diagnosed by the classifier with high specificity and sensitivity in both the original and validation cohorts. An earlier analysis of around 500 of the donors showed that most TCR beta V segments appeared in productive rearrangements either about 87% or about 30% of the time, which broadly matched IMGT annotations. A further reported finding was that TCR beta sequences accurately predicted the HLA-A and HLA-B alleles for most subjects in the first cohort. Most TCR sequences were seen in very few donors, while some public TCRs were found in many individuals. When HLA alleles, especially DR and DQ, strongly co-occurred, attributing TCR associations to individual alleles was difficult. Because counts were too low, approximately 15 rarely observed V segments, including chromosome 9 orphons, were excluded from the earlier analysis of under 650 of the donors. Some IMGT-functional V segments, including TRBV6-2 and TRBV6-3, could not be told apart with the 87-base-pair reads, so those segments were excluded.

Library generation was performed with the immunoSEQ multiplex PCR assay. For the multiplex PCR, a mixture combining 60 forward primers for TCR Vbeta segments and 13 reverse primers for TCR Jbeta segments was used. The CDR3 region of rearranged TCR beta genes was amplified from genomic DNA with a multiplex PCR assay. On the Illumina HiSeq System, the amplified TCR beta libraries were sequenced as 87-base-pair reads. As for how the authors treated the data: A later analysis tallied tens of millions of unique TCR beta chains across the 700 or so repertoires, and roughly 11 million of those chains were shared by two or more donors. To remove PCR and sequencing errors, raw reads were error-corrected and collapsed into unique sequences using a nearest-neighbor algorithm that merged closely related sequences. To assign V, D and J gene segments, CDR3 sequences were aligned to IMGT reference sequences. For a sequence to be retained, a match of at least six nucleotides was required to both a V gene segment and a J gene segment. A rearrangement counted as productive if the CDR3 had no stop codons and remained in frame with V and J, and every other rearrangement counted as non-productive. CDR3 was defined according to IMGT convention as the region running from the second conserved V-encoded cysteine to the conserved J-encoded phenylalanine. In an earlier analysis of approximately 590 of the donors, sequences lacking an unambiguous match to a single V gene segment were excluded. In an earlier analysis of 587 of the donors, V segments were called functional above 56.7% productive rearrangements and were called segregating when the between-donor standard deviation exceeded 5%. A statistical classification framework was built to diagnose cytomegalovirus status from the catalog of TCR beta chain sequences. In a later analysis, V and J genes were assigned by comparing TCR nucleotide sequences against IMGT/GENE-DB human TR gene sequences. The TCRdist pipeline was used in a later analysis to assign CDR3 sequences and most-parsimonious VDJ recombination scenarios. In a later analysis, each TCR beta chain was defined by its CDR3 amino acid sequence together with its V-gene family, and reads without a unique V-gene family were excluded. As a way to deal with suspected cross-contamination and a sequencing artifact, a later analysis dropped nearly 600 nucleotide sequences that were highly shared and had low generation probability. A later analysis calculated a clonal expansion index for each public chain from normalized within-repertoire ranks of inferred template counts. In a later analysis, generation probabilities were computed with a VDJ recombination model fitted to out-of-frame rearrangements, and the resulting probabilities were checked against IGoR. Hypergeometric tests were used in a later analysis to score TCR-TCR, TCR-HLA and TCR-CMV co-occurrence, with a repertoire-size bias correction applied to the TCR pairs. False discovery rates were estimated in a later analysis by permuting HLA or CMV assignments 20 times. In a later analysis, co-occurring TCRs were grouped with DBSCAN, and TCRdist sequence similarity was added when clustering was performed within HLA-allele-positive subsets. Repertoires with fewer than 30,000 or more than 120,000 public chains were left out of co-occurrence clustering, as were five repertoires with anomalous nucleotide sharing. TCRdb limited this immuneACCESS table to in-frame rearrangements with V and J called. A share of clones is missing; checked studies link under half to unresolved V genes, and the rest is unexplained. Clonal size and the V and J genes are those of that table, whereas D and trimming came from the DNA. A total of about 190,000 clones appear in this sample, less than 90% of them only once. The ten top clones hold 0.2% to 0.3% of the sample.

As for this clone: No antigen is known for it. No base qualities exist here, and no much larger clone lies one base off it.

For this chain, trimming is 4 bases at the V end and 8 bases at the J end, and the number of junction bases without a gene match is 10. The CDR3 contains 15 residues, cysteine and phenylalanine counted. The retained sequence is limited to the CDR3, 45 bases, with the frame set at the first base. CDR1 SGDLS and CDR2 YYNGEE are derived from the germline V gene. The cohort consisted of 600 to 750 healthy bone marrow donors. At the time of sampling, all cohort members were nominally healthy, though unrecorded immune exposures were likely present. The donor was CMV seronegative and was included in the group of about 350 seronegative cohort members. Every donor gave a peripheral blood sample, and the peripheral blood mononuclear cells from that sample were used for TCR beta sequencing. Genomic DNA was extracted from the blood cell samples with the Qiagen DNeasy Blood Extraction Kit.

The receptor was derived from a boy between 10 and 17 years old in good health and CMV-seronegative. Sample: PBMCs. The chain couples TRBV9 to TRBJ2-1, and 9 junctional nucleotides match TRBD1. The DNA reads as follows: TGTGCCAGCAGCTTGTGGACAGGGGAGATCGATGAGCAGTTCTTC. Its product reads: CASSLWTGEIDEQFF.